Listed here are 27 T cell receptor beta chains from one sample, sequenced in a study of long-term antiretroviral therapy in people with HIV. Samples were assayed with immunoSEQ v3.0 at survey level. Only in-frame clones appear in the TCRdb table, and some are missing; sequencing was by immunoSEQ multiplex PCR. Counted here are around 15,000 clones, 77% occurring once; the ten biggest clones make up about a fifth. Here the sequenced sample was unsorted PBMCs, taken 2.1 years after starting antiretroviral therapy. The receptors were gathered from a man between 35 and 55 years old with HIV.

The chain has TRBV2 and TRBJ1-4; unclear D gene. Germline V CDR1 and CDR2: SNHLY, FYNNEI. The germline V and J ends were trimmed by 6 bases and 0 bases, with 11 bases remaining between them. The CDR3 runs 15 residues. CDR3 in DNA: TGTGCCAGCAGCGTGATGGAAGCAACTAATGAAAAACTGTTTTTT. It encodes CASSVMEATNEKLFF.

The chain links TRBV13 to TRBJ1-2; D is unclear. The germline CDR1 and CDR2 sequences are PRHDT and FYEKMQ (reference sequence). Trimming stripped 5 bases from V and 7 bases from J, with 11 bases between. This CDR3 region has 12 residues. Here the CDR3 reads CASSVRHAGYTF. DNA of the CDR3: TGTGCCAGCAGCGTAAGACATGCTGGCTACACCTTC.

The CDR3 DNA is TGTGCCAGTAGTAGGGGACTAGCGGGGGCTTTCGGGGAGCTGTTTTTT. Its protein product is CASSRGLAGAFGELFF. This sequence joins TRBV19 and TRBJ2-2, with 14 bases that match TRBD2. The trim removed 4 bases at V and 7 bases at J, leaving 5 bases unmatched. Germline assignment: CDR1 LNHDA and CDR2 SQIVND (reference sequence). This CDR3 comprises 16 residues.

This chain uses TRBV6-4 with TRBJ2-2; perhaps TRBD2 as D (5 bases). Germline V lookup: CDR1 MRHNA, CDR2 SNTAGT. Trimming left V 6 bases short and J 6 bases short, with 11 bases between. The CDR3 is made up of 13 amino acids. CDR3 sequence: CASRDNSAGELFF. CDR3 coding DNA: TGTGCCAGCAGAGACAATAGCGCCGGGGAGCTGTTTTTT.

The genes are TRBV12-5 and TRBJ2-7; 11 bases line up with TRBD1. The length of the CDR3 is 16 residues. Germline V lookup: CDR1 LGHNT, CDR2 FRNRAP. J lost 4 bases, V lost 2 bases, and 7 bases had no gene match. The CDR3 loop reads CASGLSRTGGVYEQYF. As DNA, the CDR3 is TGTGCTAGTGGTTTGTCTCGGACAGGGGGCGTTTACGAGCAGTACTTC.

V usage is TRBV6-5 and J usage is TRBJ2-2; the D gene is possibly TRBD2 (5 bases). Germline V CDR1 and CDR2: MNHEY, SVGAGI. V was cut by 7 bases and J by 3 bases, with 9 bases left in between. The CDR3 spans 13 residues. CDR3 sequence reads: CASKRSYTGELFF. The CDR3 DNA is TGTGCCAGCAAGCGGTCATACACCGGGGAGCTGTTTTTT.

The V call is TRBV9, the J call TRBJ1-2; TRBD1 is a possible D gene (5 bases). In germline, CDR1 is SGDLS, CDR2 YYNGEE. V gave up 3 bases and J gave up 8 bases, with 17 bases separating them. The CDR3 has 14 amino acids. The CDR3 coding sequence is TGTGCCAGCAGCGGGCAGACAGAATCGGGCGGCTACACCTTC. Protein: CASSGQTESGGYTF.

V is TRBV5-8 and J is TRBJ2-5; 11 bases match TRBD1. The V and J ends lost 3 bases and 5 bases, in that order; junction bases with no gene match: 6. The CDR3 covers 15 residues. The germline gives CDR1 SGHTS, CDR2 YDEGEE. CDR3 loop: CASSYGTGGRETQYF. DNA for the CDR3: TGTGCCAGCAGCTATGGGACAGGGGGTCGGGAGACCCAGTACTTC.

The V and J genes are TRBV5-1 and TRBJ1-1; no clear D. Germline V CDR1 and CDR2: SGHRS, YFSETQ. Between the trimmed V and J ends, which lost 4 bases and 1 base, there was a span of 8 bases. The CDR3 is 13 residues long. The CDR3 DNA sequence: TGCGCCAGCAGCGGGCGACAGAACACTGAAGCTTTCTTT. Protein: CASSGRQNTEAFF.

This clone was counted a single time. The chain recombines TRBV14 with TRBJ2-2; D is undetermined. In germline, CDR1 is SGHDN, CDR2 FVKESK. The V gene lost 4 bases and the J gene lost 0 bases, with 12 bases spanning the gap. The CDR3 runs to 16 residues. The CDR3 here is CASSLGRAANTGELFF. CDR3 bases: TGTGCCAGCAGCCTAGGAAGGGCTGCGAACACCGGGGAGCTGTTTTTT. Based on the CDR3 plus reference TRBV14 and TRBJ2-2, the full variable domain is EAGVTQFPSHSVIEKGQTVTLRCDPISGHDNLYWYRRVMGKEIKFLLHFVKESKQDESGMPNNRFLAERTGGTYSTLKVQPAELEDSGVYFCASSLGRAANTGELFFGEGSRLTVL.

The chain is built from TRBV5-1 and TRBJ1-1; D is ambiguous. Germline V gene sequence: CDR1 SGHRS, CDR2 YFSETQ. V lost 3 bases, J lost 6 bases, and 9 bases lay in between. The CDR3 consists of 12 residues. The CDR3 loop reads CASSSDGPEAFF. The CDR3 bases are TGCGCCAGCAGCTCGGACGGACCTGAAGCTTTCTTT.

This chain connects TRBV10-2 to TRBJ2-1; D is ambiguous. V shed 0 bases and J shed 3 bases, with 6 bases lying between them. The CDR3 is made up of 14 amino acids. Germline-derived CDR1 and CDR2 are WSHSY and SAAADI. Here the CDR3 DNA reads TGCGCCAGCAGTGAGTCGGAGATCTACAATGAGCAGTTCTTC. This sequence encodes CASSESEIYNEQFF.

J is TRBJ1-2 and V is TRBV29-1, with 11 bases aligning to TRBD1. V was pared by 6 bases and J by 4 bases, with 4 bases of the junction left unmatched. The CDR3 spans 13 residues. Germline CDR1 SQVTM, CDR2 ANQGSEA. CDR3 in DNA: TGCAGCGTCCTCGGACAGGGGGCCTATGGCTACACCTTC. Translated: CSVLGQGAYGYTF.

This clone was recorded a few times. The V gene is TRBV27, the J gene TRBJ2-1, with D unclear. This CDR3 region has 14 residues. The V gene lost 7 bases and the J gene lost 6 bases, with 16 bases spanning the gap. Germline V gives CDR1 MNHEY, CDR2 SMNVEV (reference sequence). The CDR3 sequence: CASTYSDLANEQFF. Here the CDR3 DNA reads TGTGCCAGCACCTACTCCGACTTGGCCAATGAGCAGTTCTTC.

This chain links TRBV11-2 with TRBJ1-6, with a possible D match to TRBD1 (6 bases). The CDR3 contains 14 residues. Germline CDR1 and CDR2: SGHAT and FQNNGV. Trimming pared 4 bases from V and 7 bases from J, leaving 11 bases between. Here the CDR3 reads CASSSGTRNSPLHF. The CDR3 bases are TGTGCCAGCAGCTCCGGGACAAGGAATTCACCCCTCCACTTT.

In DNA, the CDR3 is TGTGCCAGCAGTTTATGGGACGGGGAGCAGTACTTC. Protein product: CASSLWDGEQYF. The genes are TRBV27 and TRBJ2-7; the D gene could be TRBD1 or TRBD2 (5 bases each). Trimming cost V 1 base and J 7 bases, with 8 bases left between them. The CDR3 sequence is 12 residues long. Germline CDR1 reads MNHEY; CDR2 reads SMNVEV (reference sequence).

This sequence joins TRBV27 and TRBJ1-1; no reliable D call. Trimming shortened V by 6 bases and J by 8 bases, and 22 bases separated the two germline ends. CDR3 length equals 15 residues. Looked up from germline, CDR1 is MNHEY and CDR2 is SMNVEV (reference sequence). CDR3 residues: CASSPLFDEWEEAFF. Written as DNA, the CDR3 is TGTGCCAGCAGCCCCCTTTTCGACGAATGGGAAGAAGCTTTCTTT.

V usage is TRBV5-1 and J usage is TRBJ1-1; 7 bases match TRBD1. V shed 3 bases, J shed 6 bases, and the junction held 14 bases outside the gene matches. CDR3 size: 16 residues. Germline CDR1 SGHRS, CDR2 YFSETQ. The CDR3 bases are TGCGCCAGCAGCTCCGCCCGACAGGGTGGAAAACCTGAAGCTTTCTTT. Protein sequence: CASSSARQGGKPEAFF.

This chain uses TRBV2 with TRBJ2-7; 7 positions match TRBD1. V gave up 4 bases and J gave up 3 bases; unmatched junction bases: 6. Germline V gene sequence: CDR1 SNHLY, CDR2 FYNNEI. This CDR3 has 14 residues. The CDR3 DNA sequence: TGTGCCAGCAGTGTACAGGGGTCGAGCTACGAGCAGTACTTC. It is translated as CASSVQGSSYEQYF.

The chain recombines TRBV6-1 with TRBJ2-3; 10 nucleotides line up with TRBD2. V gave up 4 bases and J gave up 6 bases; unmatched junction bases: 7. The CDR3 consists of 15 residues. Germline CDR1 is MNHNS and CDR2 is SASEGT. This CDR3 is CASSAIGLAADTQYF. The CDR3 DNA follows: TGTGCCAGCAGTGCAATCGGACTAGCGGCCGATACGCAGTATTTT.

The DNA for the CDR3 is TGTGCCAGCGGAGGGGAGCTAGCGGGGGGGAAATCCTACGAGCAGTACTTC. It codes for CASGGELAGGKSYEQYF. The genes are TRBV2 and TRBJ2-7; TRBD2 matches at 12 bases. The germline V gene encodes CDR1 SNHLY and CDR2 FYNNEI. The ends lost 8 bases at V and 1 base at J; junction bases unmatched: 12. CDR3 length: 17 amino acids.

The J gene is TRBJ1-2, the V gene TRBV6-5; the D gene is possibly TRBD1 (6 bases). Germline V CDR1 and CDR2: MNHEY, SVGAGI. This CDR3 is 14 amino acids long. With 5 bases removed from V and 3 bases from J, the gap between germline ends came to 13 bases. CDR3 sequence: CASSLGRGYYGYTF. Here the CDR3 DNA reads TGTGCCAGCAGTCTTGGTAGGGGGTACTATGGCTACACCTTC.

This clone was found once. V is TRBV7-2 and J is TRBJ1-5; maybe TRBD1 (6 bases). This CDR3 region has 15 residues. V shed 0 bases and J shed 10 bases, with 16 bases lying between them. Germline-derived CDR1 and CDR2 are SGHTA and FQGNSA. The CDR3 sequence is CASSLAGTPYEPQHF. As DNA, the CDR3 is TGTGCCAGCAGCTTAGCCGGGACACCCTACGAACCCCAGCATTTT.

The J gene is TRBJ1-1, the V gene TRBV6-6, with TRBD1 identical over 7 bases. CDR1 MNHNY and CDR2 SVGAGI come from the germline V gene (reference sequence). CDR3 length: 12 amino acids. V was clipped by 2 bases and J by 11 bases; unmatched bases: 5. CDR3 DNA sequence: TGTGCCAGCAGTTACCGCGACAGGGATGCTTTCTTT. It translates to CASSYRDRDAFF.

The chain is built from TRBV11-2 and TRBJ1-1, with 7 bases identical to TRBD1. After removal of 4 bases from V and 5 bases from J, the junction contained 7 bases not matched to a gene. Germline-derived CDR1 and CDR2 are SGHAT and FQNNGV. The length of the CDR3 is 14 residues. This CDR3 reads CASSSSTGITEAFF. As DNA, the CDR3 is TGTGCCAGCAGCTCTTCGACAGGGATAACTGAAGCTTTCTTT.

DNA of the CDR3: TGCGCCAGCAGCTTGGATGACGGGATGCTGGGGGAAAAACTGTTTTTT. Its translation is CASSLDDGMLGEKLFF. The V gene is TRBV5-1, the J gene TRBJ1-4; D is ambiguous. The CDR3 has 16 amino acids. Per germline, CDR1 SGHRS and CDR2 YFSETQ. V shed 0 bases and J shed 8 bases, with 17 bases lying between them.

The V and J genes are TRBV5-1 and TRBJ2-3; tentatively, D is TRBD1 (7 bases). The ends were cut back, 4 bases at V and 1 base at J, with 19 bases in the middle. From germline, CDR1 is SGHRS and CDR2 YFSETQ. The CDR3 is made up of 17 amino acids. The CDR3 DNA reads as TGCGCCAGCAGCCCACCGGAGGGGGCCCGGCGCACAGATACGCAGTATTTT. Translating gives CASSPPEGARRTDTQYF.